Following are 28 T cell receptor beta chains from one sample sequenced in a study of blood T cells in healthy people across ages. A second 7 to 11 cycle PCR used barcoded and J-beta primers. Via MiXCR, TCRdb re-called the 5' RACE reads, giving one row per CDR3 protein. The repertoire consists of 660,000 or so distinct CDR3 sequences, with about 54% occurring once and the leading ten covering around 37%. What was sequenced was blood. The origin of the receptors is a man between 60 and 70 years old in good health.

In its sample, this clonotype was seen a few times. CDR3 coding DNA: TGTGCCAGCAGTGGAGTCAGGTTCGAAGCTTTCTTT. Translated, it gives CASSGVRFEAFF. The chain has TRBV25-1 and TRBJ1-1; no reliable D call. The V gene lost 4 bases and the J gene lost 8 bases, with 11 bases spanning the gap. Germline values: CDR1 MGHDK, CDR2 SYGVNS. The CDR3 has 12 amino acids.

This chain uses TRBV4-1 with TRBJ2-7, with D possibly being TRBD2 (5 bases). The DNA matches TRBJ2-5 better at its end, which makes the J call doubtful. The CDR3 runs 15 residues. Germline CDR1 is MGHRA and CDR2 is YSYEKL. The CDR3 DNA is TGCGCCAGCAGCCAAGAACCGGCGCGGGTGGAGACCCAGTACTTC. Its translation: CASSQEPARVETQYF.

The V and J genes are TRBV6-1 and TRBJ2-3; D gene ambiguous. This CDR3 has 13 residues. Germline CDR1 and CDR2: MNHNS and SASEGT. The V end was cut by 3 bases, the J end by 2 bases, with 6 bases between. The CDR3 reads CASSDVATDTQYF. The CDR3 DNA reads as TGTGCCAGCAGTGATGTAGCCACAGATACGCAGTATTTT.

V gene TRBV20-1 combines with J gene TRBJ1-5; 9 bases match TRBD1. CDR3 length equals 16 residues. Germline V gene lookup returns CDR1 DFQATT and CDR2 SNEGSKA (reference sequence). V dropped 3 bases and J dropped 1; count of bases not matched to a gene: 7. The CDR3 nucleotides read TGCAGTGCTAGGCCAGATGGGACAGGGAGCAATCAGCCCCAGCATTTT. It specifies CSARPDGTGSNQPQHF.

CDR3 loop: CASTPAGGYYNEQFF. The CDR3 region has the DNA TGTGCCAGTACCCCAGCGGGGGGTTACTACAATGAGCAGTTCTTC. The chain combines TRBV19 with TRBJ2-1; 9 nucleotides align to TRBD2. Germline V lookup: CDR1 LNHDA, CDR2 SQIVND (reference sequence). The trim removed 7 bases at V and 3 bases at J, leaving 7 bases unmatched. CDR3 length: 15 amino acids.

V gene TRBV5-1 combines with J gene TRBJ1-2; D unresolved. Germline values: CDR1 SGHRS, CDR2 YFSETQ. The V and J ends lost 5 bases and 2 bases respectively, with 13 bases between them. CDR3 size: 14 residues. The CDR3 DNA follows: TGCGCCAGCAGTTTAGCGTCCTCCAACTATGGCTACACCTTC. Translation gives CASSLASSNYGYTF.

This chain connects TRBV28 to TRBJ2-3; a weak D match, TRBD1 (6 bases). Germline CDR1 is MDHEN and CDR2 is SYDVKM. The CDR3 loop spans 13 amino acids. The V and J ends lost 8 bases and 2 bases respectively, with 11 bases between them. The CDR3 reads CASGKGDTDTQYF. CDR3 coding DNA: TGTGCCAGCGGCAAGGGGGACACAGATACGCAGTATTTT. Full variable domain (outside the CDR3, taken from reference TRBV28 and TRBJ2-3): DVKVTQSSRYLVKRTGEKVFLECVQDMDHENMFWYRQDPGLGLRLIYFSYDVKMKEKGDIPEGYSVSREKKERFSLILESASTNQTSMYLCASGKGDTDTQYFGPGTRLTVL.

The chain employs TRBV20-1 and TRBJ1-2; possibly TRBD1 for D (5 bases). Trimming removed 6 bases at V and 4 bases at J, with 15 bases between. This CDR3 contains 13 residues. Germline V gene lookup returns CDR1 DFQATT and CDR2 SNEGSKA (reference sequence). The CDR3 bases are TGCAGTGCCCCCAGGGAGACGAGCTATGGCTACACCTTC. Amino acids: CSAPRETSYGYTF.

The chain joins TRBV6-5 to TRBJ2-7, with D possibly TRBD1 on 5 matching bases. This CDR3 has 17 amino acids. With 0 bases removed from V and 2 bases from J, the gap between germline ends came to 17 bases. Germline CDR1 and CDR2: MNHEY and SVGAGI. The CDR3: CASSYSPGAGLPYEQYF. The DNA of the CDR3 is TGTGCCAGCAGTTACTCGCCTGGGGCAGGGTTACCCTACGAGCAGTACTTC.

This clonotype is classed as medium-sized. The V and J genes are TRBV20-1 and TRBJ2-5; D not resolved. This CDR3 is built from 13 residues. Germline lookup yields CDR1 DFQATT and CDR2 SNEGSKA (reference sequence). Trimming shortened V by 6 bases and J by 4 bases, and 15 bases separated the two germline ends. CDR3 bases: TGCAGTGCGACCCCTTTGGCACGAGAGACCCAGTACTTC. Translation: CSATPLARETQYF.

This chain connects TRBV7-8 to TRBJ2-5, with D tentatively TRBD2 (6 bases). The V gene's germline CDR1 is SGHVS and CDR2 FQNEAQ. With 2 bases removed from V and 5 bases from J, the gap between germline ends came to 12 bases. The CDR3 runs 14 residues. This CDR3 is CASSLPAGRETQYF. DNA for the CDR3: TGTGCCAGCAGCTTACCGGCGGGACGGGAGACCCAGTACTTC.

The rearrangement links TRBV5-1 to TRBJ1-2, with TRBD1 matching over 8 bases. The trim removed 4 bases at V and 7 bases at J, leaving 9 bases unmatched. Germline V gives CDR1 SGHRS, CDR2 YFSETQ. This CDR3 region has 14 residues. The CDR3 DNA reads as TGCGCCAGCAGCGGCGGACAGGGAACGAGTGGCTACACCTTC. Translation gives CASSGGQGTSGYTF.

This rearrangement joins TRBV12-3 or TRBV12-4 to TRBJ2-3; 9 bases agree with TRBD2. CDR3 length: 18 amino acids. V lost 3 bases and J lost 3; bases outside the gene matches: 13. The CDR3 DNA reads as TGTGCCAGCAGTTTCCGTCGCGGGGGGGCCGTTGCGACAGATACGCAGTATTTT. Its translation: CASSFRRGGAVATDTQYF.

CDR3 DNA sequence: TGTGCCAGCAGCCTCACCGGGACTAGTAGCCAGCCCCAGTACTTC. This translates into CASSLTGTSSQPQYF. The V gene is TRBV3-1, the J gene TRBJ2-7, with 8 bases lining up with TRBD2. The CDR3 has 15 amino acids. The V and J ends lost 4 bases and 10 bases, in that order; junction bases with no gene match: 15. From germline, CDR1 is LGHDT and CDR2 YNNKEL (reference sequence).

The chain uses TRBV29-1 and TRBJ2-7; D remains unclear. This CDR3 is built from 14 residues. Germline assignment: CDR1 SQVTM and CDR2 ANQGSEA. V was clipped by 0 bases and J by 2 bases, with 11 bases between them. Here the CDR3 reads CSVEDRAGPYEQYF. DNA of the CDR3: TGCAGCGTTGAAGATCGCGCAGGCCCCTACGAGCAGTACTTC.

Written as DNA, the CDR3 is TGTGCCAGCAGCTTCCGGGGATCTCAAGAGACCCAGTACTTC. As protein: CASSFRGSQETQYF. The V gene is TRBV7-2, the J gene TRBJ2-5; TRBD2 might be the D (5 bases). Trimming stripped 3 bases from V and 2 bases from J, with 10 bases between. Germline V gene data show CDR1 as SGHTA and CDR2 as FQGNSA. This CDR3 spans 14 amino acids.

To note about this clonotype: A much larger clonotype is one base distant, so this may be a read error. The CDR3 reads CASSRTESYEQYF. In nucleotides, the CDR3 is TGTGCCAGCAGCCGGACAGAGTCCTACGAGCAGTACTTC. The chain links TRBV12-3 or TRBV12-4 to TRBJ2-7; a possible D gene is TRBD1 (6 bases). The CDR3 sequence is 13 residues long. V was clipped by 6 bases and J by 1 base, with 10 bases between them.

This clonotype was counted between two and nine times. V gene TRBV29-1 combines with J gene TRBJ2-7; TRBD1 aligns across 7 bases. Germline V lookup: CDR1 SQVTM, CDR2 ANQGSEA. Trimming took 6 bases from V and 1 from J; bases not matched to a gene: 6. The CDR3 sequence is 13 residues long. The CDR3 region has the DNA TGCAGCGTCATACGGGACAGTTCCTACGAGCAGTACTTC. Protein product: CSVIRDSSYEQYF.

J is TRBJ2-5 and V is TRBV20-1, with no clear D. Between the trimmed V and J ends, which lost 0 bases and 5 bases, there was a span of 13 bases. From germline, CDR1 is DFQATT and CDR2 SNEGSKA (reference sequence). The CDR3 consists of 14 residues. The CDR3 coding sequence is TGCAGTGCTAGAGAGAGTCCCTCCACGGAGACCCAGTACTTC. It specifies CSARESPSTETQYF.

This clonotype was seen more than once but under ten times. The chain has TRBV7-8 and TRBJ2-5; the D is unclear. The length of the CDR3 is 14 residues. V lost 5 bases and J lost 7, with 17 bases in between. Germline V gene sequence: CDR1 SGHVS, CDR2 FQNEAQ. CDR3 nucleotide sequence: TGTGCCAGCAGCCCCGGCGGAGAGTCGGGGACCCAGTACTTC. As protein: CASSPGGESGTQYF.

This clonotype was detected only a few times. The rearrangement links TRBV12-5 to TRBJ2-1; TRBD2 matches at 12 bases. This CDR3 has 18 amino acids. Germline V gene sequence: CDR1 LGHNT, CDR2 FRNRAP. Trimming cost V 1 base and J 6 bases; bases outside gene matches: 10. The CDR3 DNA reads TGTGCTAGTGGTTTGGCAACCATGACTAGCGGGGGTGGCAATGAGCAGTTCTTC. Translating gives CASGLATMTSGGGNEQFF.

This clonotype was detected only a few times. This sequence joins TRBV28 and TRBJ2-3, with TRBD2 as a possible D gene (6 bases). Germline CDR1 and CDR2: MDHEN and SYDVKM. This CDR3 is built from 17 residues. V lost 7 bases and J lost 3, with 23 bases in between. This CDR3 is CASTLRRPRGGTDTQYF. CDR3 DNA: TGTGCCAGCACCCTTAGGCGTCCGCGGGGTGGTACAGATACGCAGTATTTT.

The chain recombines TRBV5-1 with TRBJ1-2; perhaps TRBD1 as D (6 bases). Germline loops: CDR1 SGHRS, CDR2 YFSETQ. Trimming cost V 4 bases and J 6 bases, with 13 bases left between them. This CDR3 contains 13 residues. Written as DNA, the CDR3 is TGCGCCAGCAGCACCGGGGACACGGATGGCTACACCTTC. It encodes CASSTGDTDGYTF.

The chain couples TRBV20-1 to TRBJ2-7; TRBD2 aligns across 8 bases. This CDR3 is 13 amino acids long. Germline V lookup: CDR1 DFQATT, CDR2 SNEGSKA (reference sequence). J lost 6 bases, V lost 3 bases, and 7 bases had no gene match. Here the CDR3 reads CSARVPGGSEQYF. The CDR3 DNA is TGCAGTGCTAGGGTTCCGGGGGGGAGCGAGCAGTACTTC.

The V and J genes are TRBV10-1 and TRBJ2-2; 7 positions agree with TRBD1. Germline CDR1 WNHNN, CDR2 SYGVQD (reference sequence). The CDR3 is made up of 17 amino acids. After removal of 5 bases from V and 0 bases from J, the junction contained 9 bases not matched to a gene. CDR3: CASSSSPGQTNTGELFF. CDR3 nucleotide sequence: TGCGCCAGCAGTTCCTCGCCGGGACAGACGAACACCGGGGAGCTGTTTTTT.

The rearrangement uses TRBV6-5 and TRBJ1-2; D uncertain. With 6 bases removed from V and 0 bases from J, the gap between germline ends came to 11 bases. The CDR3 has 14 amino acids. Germline CDR1 MNHEY, CDR2 SVGAGI. The CDR3 protein is CASRGSRANYGYTF. The CDR3 nucleotides read TGTGCCAGCAGGGGGAGCAGAGCTAACTATGGCTACACCTTC.

The table lists this clonotype with many counts. Written as DNA, the CDR3 is TGTGCCAGCAGCCGGGCTGGGGACGGGTCCTACGAGCAGTACTTC. Protein: CASSRAGDGSYEQYF. V is TRBV3-1 and J is TRBJ2-7; D possibly uses TRBD1 or TRBD2 (5 bases each). Germline CDR1 is LGHDT and CDR2 is YNNKEL (reference sequence). This CDR3 is built from 15 residues. V was cut by 4 bases and J by 1 base, with 14 bases left in between.

There are many counts of this clonotype. The chain joins TRBV3-1 to TRBJ2-5; D gene ambiguous. The CDR3 sequence is 14 residues long. Germline CDR1 and CDR2: LGHDT and YNNKEL (reference sequence). Trimming took off 0 bases at V and 9 bases at J, with 14 bases between the two ends. The DNA for the CDR3 is TGTGCCAGCAGCCAAGATCGCGAAAGCGATGCCCAGTACTTC. This encodes CASSQDRESDAQYF.